This TCR beta chain originates from a study of monozygotic twins with cystic fibrosis. Findings of the study overall: Monozygotic CF twins shared more identical nucleotide clonotypes than unrelated patients. Clonality was generally low (median roughly 0.01), higher in the most severe patients.

Concerning this clone: Its cognate antigen is unknown.

Using immunoSEQ multiplex PCR, the repertoire was profiled, and TCRdb retains in-frame clones only, with some absent. The table records some 15,000 clones, more than 75% of them present only once. This CDR3 contains 14 residues. Germline CDR1 MNHEY, CDR2 SVGAGI. The V end lost 2 bases, the J end lost 4 bases, and 11 bases lay between the germline ends. The specimen sequenced was blood. The chain uses TRBV6-5 and TRBJ1-1; tentative D call: TRBD1 (5 bases). The sequence was obtained from a boy between 10 and 17 years old with cystic fibrosis. The CDR3 region is CASSYNRDGTEAFF. The CDR3 nucleotides are TGTGCCAGCAGTTACAACCGGGACGGCACTGAAGCTTTCTTT.